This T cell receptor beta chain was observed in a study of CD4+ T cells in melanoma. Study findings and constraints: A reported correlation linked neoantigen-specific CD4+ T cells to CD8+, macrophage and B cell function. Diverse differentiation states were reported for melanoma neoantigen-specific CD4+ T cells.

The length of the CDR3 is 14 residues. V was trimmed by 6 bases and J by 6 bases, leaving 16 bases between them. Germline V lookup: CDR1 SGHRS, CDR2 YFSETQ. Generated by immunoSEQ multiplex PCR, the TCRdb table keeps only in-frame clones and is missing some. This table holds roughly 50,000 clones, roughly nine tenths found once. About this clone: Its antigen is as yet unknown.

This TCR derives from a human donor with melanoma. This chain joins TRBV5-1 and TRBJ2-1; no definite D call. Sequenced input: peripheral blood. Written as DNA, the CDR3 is TGCGCCAGCAATAGGTACAGCCTCGCCAATGAGCAGTTCTTC. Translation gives CASNRYSLANEQFF.